The 17 T cell receptor beta chains below were found in one sample sequenced in a study of T cell repertoires in cytomegalovirus infection. These TCRs are of unknown antigen specificity. TCRdb reanalysed the reads using MiXCR and keeps one entry per CDR3 protein. Of approximately 990,000 distinct CDR3 sequences in the sample, approximately 31% are singletons; the top ten hold about an eighth. Sequenced here: cultured CD8+ T cells from PBMCs, sampled from culture after CMV antigen stimulation. All receptors come from a human donor in good health (CMV status not recorded). Some clones in this sample may be carry-over from other donors' samples.

This chain joins TRBV6-2 or TRBV6-3 and TRBJ2-7, with TRBD1 matching 8 bases. Germline V gives CDR1 MNHEY, CDR2 SVGEGT. The CDR3 has 15 amino acids. Trimming at V came to 5 bases and at J to 0 bases, leaving 6 bases not matched to a gene. The CDR3: CASSAGTGPSYEQYV. The CDR3 DNA is TGTGCCAGCAGTGCCGGGACAGGACCCTCCTACGAGCAGTACGTC.

This chain connects TRBV7-6 to TRBJ1-5, with a tentative D call TRBD1 (6 bases). TRBJ2-3 explains the end of the DNA better; the J call may be wrong. CDR1 is SGHVS, CDR2 FNYEAQ, per germline. The CDR3 length is 16 residues. In DNA form, the CDR3 reads TGTGCCAGCAGCTTAGCCGGGACACCTAGCAATCAGCCCCAGTATTTT. Its protein product is CASSLAGTPSNQPQYF.

There are a few counts of this clonotype. The chain employs TRBV12-3 or TRBV12-4 and TRBJ1-2, with D possibly TRBD1 on 6 matching bases. The CDR3 is made up of 14 amino acids. Deletions cut 7 bases from V and 4 bases from J, with 16 bases between. CDR3 sequence reads: CASILGQNFYGYTF. In DNA form, the CDR3 reads TGTGCCAGCATACTTGGACAGAACTTCTATGGCTACACCTTC.

Worth noting for this clonotype: A much larger clone is a single base away; this may be a read error. The V and J genes are TRBV7-9 and TRBJ1-2, with TRBD1 as a possible D gene (5 bases). The CDR3 sequence is 16 residues long. CDR1 is SEHNR and CDR2 is FQNEAQ in the germline V gene (reference sequence). Trimming left V 0 bases short and J 1 base short, with 12 bases between. CDR3 DNA sequence: TGTGCCAGCAGCTTAGCTATGGACACCCTTAACTATGGCTACACCTTC. It yields the protein CASSLAMDTLNYGYTF.

A few counts support this clonotype. The chain combines TRBV4-1 with TRBJ1-6, with 9 bases lining up with TRBD1. Germline CDR1 is MGHRA and CDR2 is YSYEKL. The CDR3 loop spans 15 amino acids. Losses at the gene ends were 0 bases for V and 8 bases for J; bases not matched to a gene: 2. DNA for the CDR3: TGCGCCAGCAGCCAAGACACAGGGGGCGATTCACCCCTCCACTTT. Translating it yields CASSQDTGGDSPLHF.

The CDR3 is CASSFSGGNTEAFF. CDR3 nucleotide sequence: TGTGCCAGCAGCTTTTCGGGGGGAAACACTGAAGCTTTCTTT. The rearrangement links TRBV5-5 to TRBJ1-1, with a weak D call TRBD1 (5 bases). The CDR3 loop spans 14 amino acids. V was trimmed by 2 bases and J by 2 bases, leaving 10 bases between them. Looked up from germline, CDR1 is SGHKS and CDR2 is YYEKEE (reference sequence).

V gene TRBV12-5 combines with J gene TRBJ2-7; 7 bases are shared with TRBD1. The CDR3 extends over 14 amino acids. After removal of 0 bases from V and 3 bases from J, the junction contained 2 bases not matched to a gene. Germline V gene data show CDR1 as LGHNT and CDR2 as FRNRAP. CDR3 in amino acids: CASGLVHRGYEQYF. CDR3 in DNA: TGTGCTAGTGGTTTGGTCCACAGGGGCTACGAGCAGTACTTC.

The chain combines TRBV7-9 with TRBJ2-1, with 9 bases fitting TRBD2. V gave up 5 bases and J gave up 11 bases; unmatched junction bases: 7. CDR3 length: 13 residues. Germline CDR1 reads SEHNR; CDR2 reads FQNEAQ (reference sequence). The CDR3 loop reads CASSPSGLAKQFF. The DNA for the CDR3 is TGTGCCAGCAGCCCCAGCGGACTAGCGAAGCAGTTCTTC. The full variable domain, with the rest looked up from reference TRBV7-9 and TRBJ2-1, is DTGVSQNPRHKITKRGQNVTFRCDPISEHNRLYWYRQTLGQGPEFLTYFQNEAQLEKSRLLSDRFSAERPKGSFSTLEIQRTEQGDSAMYLCASSPSGLAKQFFGPGTRLTVL.

The chain links TRBV7-4 to TRBJ2-5; TRBD2 aligns across 7 bases. V shed 5 bases and J 5 bases; nucleotides not matched to a gene: 11. The CDR3 totals 15 residues. Germline CDR1 SGHVT, CDR2 SQSDAQ. The CDR3 here is CASSLGRPGGETQYF. The CDR3 DNA is TGTGCCAGCAGCCTAGGACGGCCCGGGGGGGAGACCCAGTACTTC.

There are many counts of this clonotype. V gene TRBV7-2 combines with J gene TRBJ2-5; weak D call: TRBD1 (5 bases). CDR3 size: 15 residues. The germline V and J ends were trimmed by 3 bases and 5 bases, with 16 bases remaining between them. The germline V gene has CDR1 SGHTA and CDR2 FQGNSA. CDR3 loop: CASSFGRAGWETQYF. As DNA, the CDR3 is TGTGCCAGCAGCTTCGGCAGGGCTGGGTGGGAGACCCAGTACTTC.

V usage is TRBV12-5 and J usage is TRBJ2-1; D tentatively fits TRBD1 or TRBD2 (5 bases each). CDR3 size: 12 residues. Germline-derived CDR1 and CDR2 are LGHNT and FRNRAP. The V end was cut by 3 bases, the J end by 9 bases, with 9 bases between. The CDR3 protein is CASGFGGSEQFF. The CDR3 bases are TGTGCTAGTGGTTTTGGGGGAAGTGAGCAGTTCTTC.

The chain recombines TRBV7-6 with TRBJ2-1; 13 bases are a match to TRBD2. The CDR3 contains 19 residues. Trimming took 6 bases from V and 1 from J; bases not matched to a gene: 12. Germline CDR1 is SGHVS and CDR2 is FNYEAQ. CDR3 sequence (DNA): TGTGCCAGCAGGGCACCCGGGACTAGCGGGGCAAAATCCTACAATGAGCAGTTCTTC. This translates into CASRAPGTSGAKSYNEQFF.

V usage is TRBV24-1 and J usage is TRBJ2-5; D is unclear. V gave up 4 bases and J gave up 1 base, with 15 bases separating them. The CDR3 is made up of 16 amino acids. Germline assignment: CDR1 KGHDR and CDR2 SFDVKD. CDR3 protein: CATSELGGALQETQYF. CDR3 DNA: TGTGCCACCAGTGAGTTGGGCGGTGCCCTCCAAGAGACCCAGTACTTC.

This clonotype has just one count. This chain links TRBV15 with TRBJ2-3; maybe TRBD2 (5 bases). V was pared by 0 bases and J by 3 bases, with 13 bases between. Germline values: CDR1 LNHNV, CDR2 YYDKDF (reference sequence). This CDR3 has 16 amino acids. The DNA of the CDR3 is TGTGCCACCAGCAGAGATCTGGCGGGCACAACAGATACGCAGTATTTT. Translating it yields CATSRDLAGTTDTQYF. Supplemented by reference TRBV15 and TRBJ2-3, the full variable domain reads DAMVIQNPRYQVTQFGKPVTLSCSQTLNHNVMYWYQQKSSQAPKLLFHYYDKDFNNEADTPDNFQSRRPNTSFCFLDIRSPGLGDTAMYLCATSRDLAGTTDTQYFGPGTRLTVL.

This clonotype was seen more than once but under ten times. CDR3 in amino acids: CASSLYSGILQETQYF. The CDR3 DNA follows: TGTGCCAGCAGTTTATATAGCGGGATCCTCCAAGAGACCCAGTACTTC. The rearrangement uses TRBV28 and TRBJ2-5; 8 bases align to TRBD2. V was clipped by 1 base and J by 1 base; unmatched bases: 5. This CDR3 has 16 residues. Looked up from germline, CDR1 is MDHEN and CDR2 is SYDVKM.

Only a few counts were recorded for this clonotype. The chain couples TRBV7-6 to TRBJ1-2; 9 nucleotides line up with TRBD1. In germline, CDR1 is SGHVS, CDR2 FNYEAQ. V lost 4 bases to trimming and J lost 7 bases; unmatched junction nucleotides: 10. The CDR3 consists of 15 residues. This chain's CDR3 is CASSSSGTGSSGYTF. The DNA of the CDR3 is TGTGCCAGCAGCTCCTCCGGGACAGGGTCGAGTGGCTACACCTTC.

This clonotype was observed a handful of times. The chain joins TRBV12-5 to TRBJ2-1, with TRBD1 matching 8 bases. V was clipped by 0 bases and J by 8 bases; unmatched bases: 9. The CDR3 runs 16 residues. Germline assignment: CDR1 LGHNT and CDR2 FRNRAP. The CDR3 DNA reads TGTGCTAGTGGTTTGGTAGGGTACCAGGGGGCTCATGAGCAGTTCTTC. It codes for CASGLVGYQGAHEQFF.